This T cell receptor beta chain was captured in a study of blood T cell repertoires in COVID-19. V was shortened by 3 bases and J by 8 bases, with 10 bases between the two germline ends. The CDR3 is 11 amino acids. CDR1 and CDR2 from the germline V gene are GTSNPN and SVGIG (reference sequence). The repertoire was sequenced with immunoSEQ multiplex PCR; TCRdb's copy has only in-frame clones and lacks some. The sample contains about 250,000 clones, roughly four fifths of which appear only once. Participant ages covered about 18 to 89 years across 25 or so US areas. This sequence was found in a man aged 45-65 years who had recovered from COVID-19. The chain has TRBV30 and TRBJ1-2; D not certain. The sequencing sample was made of PBMCs or T cells enriched from blood (not recorded which). The CDR3 nucleotides read TGTGCCTGGAGGGGTTTCAGGGGCTACACCTTC. This sequence encodes CAWRGFRGYTF. The variable domain in full, completed from reference TRBV30 and TRBJ1-2, reads SQTIHQWPATLVQPVGSPLSLECTVEGTSNPNLYWYRQAAGRGLQLLFYSVGIGQISSEVPQNLSASRPQDRQFILSSKKLLLSDSGFYLCAWRGFRGYTFGSGTRLTVV.